This T cell receptor beta chain was obtained from a study of shared clonotypes between healthy human individuals. Produced via immunoSEQ multiplex PCR; TCRdb's table is partial and in-frame only. The sample includes just over 2,000,000 clones, roughly 94% seen only once; the top ten take 0.1% to 0.15%. V lost 4 bases, J lost 3 bases, and 12 bases lay in between. The length of the CDR3 is 14 residues. As to this clone: The antigen is undetermined.

Study-level results: Naive subsets generally had larger estimated richness than memory subsets.

Sample: naive CD4+ T cells sorted from blood. Subset specified: CD45RA+ positively selected. The receptor's source is a man aged 18 to 29 in good health. This chain connects TRBV23-1 to TRBJ1-1; possibly TRBD1 for D (5 bases). TRBV23-1 is an ORF for which the function is uncertain. CDR3 DNA sequence: TGCGCCAGCAGTCCGAGACAGCCTGACACTGAAGCTTTCTTT. Amino acid sequence: CASSPRQPDTEAFF.